Listed below are T cell receptor beta chains from one sample, sequenced in a study of post-analysis software for immune sequencing data. TCRdb reanalysed the PCR reads using MiXCR and keeps one entry per CDR3 protein. The sample has fewer than 850,000 distinct CDR3 sequences, roughly 29% seen once. Sequenced input: blood. Receptors originate from a girl aged 5-17 years with multiple sclerosis. Both conserved end residues are part of each CDR3. The D gene is left open where the match is weak. Size is omitted from some rows. Given values are once, few, many or a class for expanded clones.

V gene: TRBV7-9
D gene: NA
clone size: NA
J gene: TRBJ1-5
CDR3 DNA: TGTGCCAGCAGCTTACTCGGGCGCAATCAGCCCCAGCATTTT
CDR3 protein: CASSLLGRNQPQHF

V gene: TRBV25-1
D gene: NA
clone size: NA
J gene: TRBJ1-2
CDR3 DNA: TGTGCCAGCAGTGAATATGACACGGGGGCCTATGGCTACACCTTC
CDR3 protein: CASSEYDTGAYGYTF

V gene: TRBV9
D gene: NA
clone size: few
J gene: TRBJ2-7
CDR3 DNA: TGTGCCAGCAGCGTAGAAGAGGGACAAACCTACGAGCAGTACTTC
CDR3 protein: CASSVEEGQTYEQYF

V gene: TRBV7-2
D gene: NA
clone size: NA
J gene: TRBJ1-3
CDR3 DNA: TGTGCCAGCAGCGTAAAGAGCTCTGGAAACACCATATATTTT
CDR3 protein: CASSVKSSGNTIYF

V gene: TRBV10-3
D gene: NA
clone size: few
J gene: TRBJ2-3
CDR3 DNA: TGTGCCATCACCGCGAAGGCCCTCACAGATACGCAGTATTTT
CDR3 protein: CAITAKALTDTQYF

V gene: TRBV12-3/TRBV12-4
D gene: TRBD1
clone size: NA
J gene: TRBJ1-5
CDR3 DNA: TGTGCCAGCACCGACCGGACAGGGGGATTAAGGCAGCCCCAGCATTTT
CDR3 protein: CASTDRTGGLRQPQHF

V gene: TRBV5-6
D gene: TRBD1
clone size: NA
J gene: TRBJ2-3
CDR3 DNA: TGTGCCAGCAGCTTGATTACAGGGGGCACGCAGTATTTT
CDR3 protein: CASSLITGGTQYF

V gene: TRBV20-1
D gene: NA
clone size: once
J gene: TRBJ2-7
CDR3 DNA: TGCAGTGCTTCGAACCGGGACTCAGAAAACTACGAGCAGTACTTC
CDR3 protein: CSASNRDSENYEQYF

V gene: TRBV2
D gene: NA
clone size: NA
J gene: TRBJ1-5
CDR3 DNA: TGTGCCAGCAGTGGGGGGACCGTTAATCAGCCCCAGCATTTT
CDR3 protein: CASSGGTVNQPQHF

V gene: TRBV12-3/TRBV12-4
D gene: NA
clone size: NA
J gene: TRBJ1-2
CDR3 DNA: TGTGCCAGCACCAACCCCCCGTACCGGCCCCATGGCTACACCTTC
CDR3 protein: CASTNPPYRPHGYTF

V gene: TRBV6-5
D gene: TRBD2
clone size: few
J gene: TRBJ2-5
CDR3 DNA: TGTGCCAGCAGGGGACTAGCGGGGAAAGAGACCCAGTACTTC
CDR3 protein: CASRGLAGKETQYF

V gene: TRBV2
D gene: NA
clone size: NA
J gene: TRBJ2-1
CDR3 DNA: TGTGCCAGCACAGGGCTGACGTACGATGAGCAGTTCTTC
CDR3 protein: CASTGLTYDEQFF

V gene: TRBV29-1
D gene: NA
clone size: NA
J gene: TRBJ1-2
CDR3 DNA: TGCAGCGCTTCGACAGCGGGCTATGGCTACACCTTC
CDR3 protein: CSASTAGYGYTF

V gene: TRBV20-1
D gene: NA
clone size: few
J gene: TRBJ2-5
CDR3 DNA: TGCAGTGCTAGAACCCCGACAGGCGGAGCGGAGACCCAGTACTTC
CDR3 protein: CSARTPTGGAETQYF

V gene: TRBV6-2/TRBV6-3
D gene: NA
clone size: NA
J gene: TRBJ2-5
CDR3 DNA: TGTGCCAGCCTGGGAGAGGACCAAGAGACCCAGTACTTC
CDR3 protein: CASLGEDQETQYF

V gene: TRBV6-5
D gene: NA
clone size: NA
J gene: TRBJ1-3
CDR3 DNA: TGTGCCAGCAGTTACAGCCGTGATCGTCGGACCATATATTTT
CDR3 protein: CASSYSRDRRTIYF

V gene: TRBV5-6
D gene: NA
clone size: many
J gene: TRBJ2-7
CDR3 DNA: TGTGCCAGCAGCGGAACACTGAACCCCTACGAGCAGTACTTC
CDR3 protein: CASSGTLNPYEQYF

V gene: TRBV6-1
D gene: NA
clone size: NA
J gene: TRBJ2-6
CDR3 DNA: TGTGCCGCCACCTCTGGGGCCAACGTCCTGACTTTC
CDR3 protein: CAATSGANVLTF

V gene: TRBV3-1
D gene: NA
clone size: few
J gene: TRBJ2-7
CDR3 DNA: TGTGCCAGCAGCCAAGATCGGGAGCGAGGGGGCTACGAGCAGTACTTC
CDR3 protein: CASSQDRERGGYEQYF